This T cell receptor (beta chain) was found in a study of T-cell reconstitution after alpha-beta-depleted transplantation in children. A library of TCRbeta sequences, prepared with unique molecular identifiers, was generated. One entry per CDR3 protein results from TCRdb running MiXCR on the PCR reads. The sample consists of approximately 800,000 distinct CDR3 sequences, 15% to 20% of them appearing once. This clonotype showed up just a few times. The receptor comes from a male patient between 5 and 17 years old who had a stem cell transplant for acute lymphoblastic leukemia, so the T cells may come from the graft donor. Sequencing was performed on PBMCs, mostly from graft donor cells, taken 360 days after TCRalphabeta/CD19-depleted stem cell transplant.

CDR3 coding DNA: TGTGCCACCAGTGACCACGTAGGGGACCCTAGAGGAGGTCCAGATACGCAGTATTTT. It specifies CATSDHVGDPRGGPDTQYF. This chain uses TRBV24-1 with TRBJ2-3, with D perhaps assigned TRBD1 or TRBD2 (5 bases each). The CDR3 consists of 19 residues. V lost 4 bases to trimming and J lost 4 bases, with 26 bases between them. In germline, CDR1 is KGHDR, CDR2 SFDVKD.